This is a list of T cell receptor beta chains from one sample in a study of blood T cell repertoires in COVID-19. Data came from immunoSEQ multiplex PCR; TCRdb stores just in-frame clones and leaves some out. The sample consists of about 480,000 clones, more than 85% of them appearing once. Sequencing input: peripheral blood. Every receptor here comes from a woman in her thirties with acute or convalescent COVID-19. Both conserved end residues are part of each CDR3. Each record gives: clone size, D gene, V gene, J gene, CDR3 protein, CDR3 DNA. A D gene is named only where the DNA matches it firmly. Only part of the rows carry a size: once, few, many, or a class if the clone is expanded.

>NA|TRBD1|TRBV6-4|TRBJ2-1
CASSADRGIRKFF
TGTGCCAGCAGCGCCGACAGGGGGATACGTAAGTTCTTC
>NA|TRBD1|TRBV5-6|TRBJ2-2
CATSVGAGTDYTGELFF
TGTGCCACTTCGGTGGGCGCCGGGACAGACTACACCGGGGAGCTGTTTTTT
>once|NA|TRBV27|TRBJ1-1
CASSQGSNTEAFF
TGTGCCAGCAGTCAGGGGTCGAACACTGAAGCTTTCTTT
>NA|NA|TRBV18|TRBJ1-1
CASSPAEVTNTEAFF
TGTGCCAGCTCACCTGCGGAGGTTACTAACACTGAAGCTTTCTTT
>NA|TRBD1|TRBV5-1|TRBJ2-7
CASSSAGQGSYEQYF
TGCGCCAGCAGCTCGGCGGGACAGGGATCCTACGAGCAGTACTTC
>NA|TRBD1|TRBV14|TRBJ2-3
CASSQRRDRAADTQYF
TGTGCCAGCAGCCAACGTCGGGACAGAGCCGCGGATACGCAGTATTTT
>once|NA|TRBV19|TRBJ2-7
CASSIGDRSYEQYF
TGTGCCAGTAGTATCGGTGACAGGTCCTACGAGCAGTACTTC
>once|NA|TRBV5-1|TRBJ2-5
CASSLAWARQETQYF
TGCGCCAGCAGCTTGGCATGGGCCCGCCAAGAGACCCAGTACTTC
>few|NA|TRBV9|TRBJ2-3
CASSVAAGWGTDTQYF
TGTGCCAGCAGCGTAGCTGCGGGGTGGGGCACAGATACGCAGTATTTT
>once|NA|TRBV11-2|TRBJ2-5
CASSLTWPSQVETQYF
TGTGCCAGCAGCTTGACCTGGCCTTCCCAGGTGGAGACCCAGTACTTC
>NA|NA|TRBV29-1|TRBJ2-1
CSVEGLKYNEQFF
TGCAGCGTTGAGGGACTGAAGTACAATGAGCAGTTCTTC
>NA|NA|TRBV28|TRBJ2-5
CASSFRSPETQYF
TGTGCCAGCAGTTTCAGAAGTCCAGAGACCCAGTACTTC
>NA|TRBD1|TRBV10-3|TRBJ1-6
CAISESGQGALPLHF
TGTGCCATCAGTGAGTCCGGACAGGGGGCTCTACCCCTCCACTTT
>NA|TRBD1|TRBV7-9|TRBJ2-1
CASSDIRSTGDGNEQFF
TGTGCCAGCAGCGACATACGATCGACAGGGGACGGCAATGAGCAGTTCTTC
>NA|NA|TRBV11-2|TRBJ1-4
CASSSLITGLGEKLFF
TGTGCCAGCAGTTCCTTAATCACAGGATTGGGGGAAAAACTGTTTTTT
>NA|NA|TRBV29-1|TRBJ2-5
CSVERRLVRETQYF
TGCAGCGTTGAACGGAGGTTGGTGCGGGAGACCCAGTACTTC
>NA|NA|TRBV19|TRBJ1-5
CASSSPGGLGVQPQHF
TGTGCCAGTAGTTCTCCGGGGGGGCTGGGAGTTCAGCCCCAGCATTTT
>NA|NA|TRBV25-1|TRBJ2-7
CASRGGRLQYF
TGTGCCAGCAGGGGGGGGCGGTTGCAGTACTTC
>NA|TRBD1|TRBV2|TRBJ2-1
CASSDQGANEQFF
TGTGCCAGCAGTGATCAGGGGGCGAATGAGCAGTTCTTC
>NA|NA|TRBV19|TRBJ2-7
CASSSDRSYEQYF
TGTGCCAGTAGTTCCGACAGGAGCTACGAGCAGTACTTC
>NA|NA|TRBV28|TRBJ2-3
CASSPPVGDTQYF
TGTGCCAGCAGCCCACCAGTTGGAGATACGCAGTATTTT
>NA|NA|TRBV30|TRBJ1-3
CAWSSPDLSGNTIYF
TGTGCCTGGAGTTCCCCGGACTTATCTGGAAACACCATATATTTT
>NA|NA|TRBV5-6|TRBJ1-1
CASSSDTMNTEAFF
TGTGCCAGCAGCTCCGACACCATGAACACTGAAGCTTTCTTT
>NA|TRBD1|TRBV28|TRBJ2-7
CASSPDRGPPYEQYF
TGTGCCAGCAGTCCCGACAGGGGGCCCCCCTACGAGCAGTACTTC
>few|TRBD1|TRBV18|TRBJ1-5
CASQGGPNQPQHF
TGTGCCAGCCAAGGGGGCCCCAATCAGCCCCAGCATTTT
>few|TRBD1|TRBV30|TRBJ1-2
CAAGQWKDGYTF
TGTGCCGCGGGACAGTGGAAGGATGGCTACACCTTC
>NA|NA|TRBV3-1/TRBV3-2|TRBJ2-7
CASSQRSSYEQYF
TGTGCCAGCAGCCAGCGAAGCTCCTACGAGCAGTACTTC
>NA|TRBD1|TRBV16|TRBJ1-6
CASSLIQGAGYNSPLHF
TGTGCCAGCAGCCTCATACAGGGGGCAGGCTATAATTCACCCCTCCACTTT
>once|TRBD1|TRBV11-2|TRBJ1-2
CASSPGQGYGYTF
TGTGCCAGCAGCCCGGGACAGGGATATGGCTACACCTTC
>NA|NA|TRBV6-5|TRBJ2-1
CASSLNNEQFF
TGTGCCAGCAGTCTAAACAATGAGCAGTTCTTC
>NA|TRBD2|TRBV18|TRBJ2-3
CASSPWSGGGEDTQYF
TGTGCCAGCTCACCATGGAGCGGGGGGGGTGAGGATACGCAGTATTTT
>NA|NA|TRBV7-3|TRBJ1-1
CASSPLGQMNTEAFF
TGTGCCAGCAGCCCCCTGGGGCAGATGAACACTGAAGCTTTCTTT
>NA|TRBD1|TRBV30|TRBJ1-1
CAWSVQGGEATEAFF
TGTGCCTGGAGTGTACAGGGGGGAGAGGCCACTGAAGCTTTCTTT
>NA|TRBD1|TRBV11-2|TRBJ2-3
CASSLFDRGSDTQYF
TGTGCCAGCAGCTTATTCGACAGGGGATCAGATACGCAGTATTTT
>NA|TRBD1|TRBV19|TRBJ1-2
CASSILGTDLYNYGYTF
TGTGCCAGTAGTATTTTGGGGACAGACCTTTACAACTATGGCTACACCTTC
>NA|TRBD1|TRBV27|TRBJ1-2
CASSLSFTGGEDGYTF
TGTGCCAGCAGTTTATCGTTCACAGGGGGCGAGGATGGCTACACCTTC
>NA|TRBD1|TRBV6-5|TRBJ2-7
CAIGWRQGASEQYF
TGTGCCATTGGGTGGAGACAGGGGGCTTCCGAGCAGTACTTC
>once|TRBD1|TRBV5-4|TRBJ2-7
CASSRQGAEGEQYF
TGTGCCAGCAGCCGACAGGGGGCGGAGGGCGAGCAGTACTTC
>NA|NA|TRBV18|TRBJ1-5
CASSPRSGSGEPQHF
TGTGCCAGCTCACCACGGTCAGGGTCCGGAGAGCCCCAGCATTTT
>NA|TRBD2|TRBV20-1|TRBJ2-3
CSASGSVAGGLPTDTQYF
TGCAGTGCTAGTGGGTCGGTAGCGGGGGGCCTTCCCACAGATACGCAGTATTTT
>NA|TRBD1|TRBV29-1|TRBJ1-1
CSVRQGRLGNTEAFF
TGCAGCGTCAGACAGGGCCGGTTGGGGAACACTGAAGCTTTCTTT
>NA|TRBD2|TRBV5-1|TRBJ2-1
CASSLSPGGSYNEQFF
TGCGCCAGCAGCTTGTCTCCGGGGGGCTCCTACAATGAGCAGTTCTTC
>NA|TRBD1|TRBV5-1|TRBJ1-2
CASSSEKQGANYGYTF
TGCGCCAGCAGCTCTGAGAAACAGGGGGCTAACTATGGCTACACCTTC
>NA|NA|TRBV11-2|TRBJ2-7
CASSFSVSYEQYF
TGTGCCAGCAGCTTTAGCGTCTCCTACGAGCAGTACTTC
>NA|NA|TRBV19|TRBJ1-6
CASRQGGSPLHF
TGTGCCAGTCGCCAGGGTGGTTCACCCCTCCACTTT
>NA|NA|TRBV19|TRBJ2-1
CASSVYRDLSEQFF
TGTGCCAGTAGTGTCTACAGGGACCTGTCTGAGCAGTTCTTC